This T cell receptor beta chain was captured by sequencing in a study of human T cells and chemical hapten exposure. Looking at the study overall: 2% DPC applied to a 2 cm by 2 cm arm area sensitized donors. Patch tests put 0.01% DPC on the upper back, and the results were checked at 6 days.

Time point specified: pre-sensitization, week 0. The treatment was: therapeutic diphenylcyclopropenone sensitization with weekly scalp DPC. Whole-study findings and limits: Correlating positively with patch test score were the PT1 expanded TCR counts. Expanded TCRs made up significantly more big CDR3 similarity clusters than controls did.

Germline V lookup: CDR1 SGHRS, CDR2 YFSETQ. The CDR3 is made up of 17 amino acids. The V gene lost 0 bases and the J gene lost 7 bases, with 20 bases spanning the gap. This clonotype was counted only a few times. Its cognate antigen is unknown. TCRdb fed the RACE reads into MiXCR, producing one record per CDR3 protein. Of approximately 100,000 distinct CDR3 sequences listed, 9.6% are singletons. This chain uses TRBV5-1 with TRBJ2-1, with D perhaps matching TRBD1 (5 bases). The sequence was collected from a woman between 40 and 50 years old with alopecia areata. Some clones in this sample may be carry-over from other donors' samples. The specimen was whole blood, collected in connection with sensitization to the hapten diphenylcyclopropenone (DPC). In DNA form, the CDR3 reads TGCGCCAGCAGCTTGGTGTTGTTTGGCAGGGCCGGGAATGAGCAGTTCTTC. Translation: CASSLVLFGRAGNEQFF.